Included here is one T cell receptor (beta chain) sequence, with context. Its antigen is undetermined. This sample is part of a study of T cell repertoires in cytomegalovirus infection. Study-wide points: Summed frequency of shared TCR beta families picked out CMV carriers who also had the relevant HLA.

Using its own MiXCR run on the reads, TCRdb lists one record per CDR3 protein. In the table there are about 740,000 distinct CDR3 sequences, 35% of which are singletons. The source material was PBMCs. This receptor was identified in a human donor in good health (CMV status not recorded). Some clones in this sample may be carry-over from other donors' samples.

CDR3 DNA: TGCGCCAGCAGCTTGGAGCAGACACATACCTACAATGAGCAGTTCTTC. This gives the protein CASSLEQTHTYNEQFF. V is TRBV5-1 and J is TRBJ2-1; D is uncertain. Trimming shortened V by 0 bases and J by 2 bases, and 12 bases separated the two germline ends. The germline gives CDR1 SGHRS, CDR2 YFSETQ. This CDR3 comprises 16 residues. The full variable domain, completed using reference TRBV5-1 and TRBJ2-1, is KAGVTQTPRYLIKTRGQQVTLSCSPISGHRSVSWYQQTPGQGLQFLFEYFSETQRNKGNFPGRFSGRQFSNSRSEMNVSTLELGDSALYLCASSLEQTHTYNEQFFGPGTRLTVL.